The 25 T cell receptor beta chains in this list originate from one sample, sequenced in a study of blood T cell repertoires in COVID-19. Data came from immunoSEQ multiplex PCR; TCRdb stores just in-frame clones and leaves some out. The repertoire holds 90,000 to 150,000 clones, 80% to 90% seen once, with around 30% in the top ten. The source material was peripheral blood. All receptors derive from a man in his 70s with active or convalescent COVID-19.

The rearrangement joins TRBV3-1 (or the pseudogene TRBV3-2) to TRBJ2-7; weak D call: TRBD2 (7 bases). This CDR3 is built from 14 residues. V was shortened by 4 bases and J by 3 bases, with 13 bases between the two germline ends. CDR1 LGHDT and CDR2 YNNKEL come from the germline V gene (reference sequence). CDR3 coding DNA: TGTGCCAGCAGCCTTAGGGGGGGGGACTACGAGCAGTACTTC. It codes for CASSLRGGDYEQYF.

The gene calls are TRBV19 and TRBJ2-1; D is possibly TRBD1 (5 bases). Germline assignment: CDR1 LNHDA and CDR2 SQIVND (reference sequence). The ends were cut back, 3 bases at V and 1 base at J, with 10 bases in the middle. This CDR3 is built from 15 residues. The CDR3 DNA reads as TGTGCCAGTAGTATTAGCCAGGGATCCTACAATGAGCAGTTCTTC. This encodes CASSISQGSYNEQFF. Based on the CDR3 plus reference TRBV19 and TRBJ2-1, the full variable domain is DGGITQSPKYLFRKEGQNVTLSCEQNLNHDAMYWYRQDPGQGLRLIYYSQIVNDFQKGDIAEGYSVSREKKESFPLTVTSAQKNPTAFYLCASSISQGSYNEQFFGPGTRLTVL.

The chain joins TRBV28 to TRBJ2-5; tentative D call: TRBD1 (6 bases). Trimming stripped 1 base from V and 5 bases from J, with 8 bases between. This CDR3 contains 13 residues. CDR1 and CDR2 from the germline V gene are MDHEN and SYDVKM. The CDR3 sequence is CASSLSGVETQYF. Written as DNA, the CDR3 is TGTGCCAGCAGTTTATCAGGGGTGGAGACCCAGTACTTC.

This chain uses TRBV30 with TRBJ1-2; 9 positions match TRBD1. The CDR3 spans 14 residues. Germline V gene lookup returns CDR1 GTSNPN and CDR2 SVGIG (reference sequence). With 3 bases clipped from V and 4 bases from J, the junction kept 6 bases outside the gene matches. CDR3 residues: CAWRPTGGGYGYTF. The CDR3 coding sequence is TGTGCCTGGAGGCCTACAGGGGGCGGCTATGGCTACACCTTC.

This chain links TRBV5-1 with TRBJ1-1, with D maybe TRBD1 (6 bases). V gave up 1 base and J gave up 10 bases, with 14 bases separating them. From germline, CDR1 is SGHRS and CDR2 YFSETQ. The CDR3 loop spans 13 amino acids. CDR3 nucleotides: TGCGCCAGCAGCTTGAGAGGAAAGGGGGTAGCTTTCTTT. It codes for CASSLRGKGVAFF.

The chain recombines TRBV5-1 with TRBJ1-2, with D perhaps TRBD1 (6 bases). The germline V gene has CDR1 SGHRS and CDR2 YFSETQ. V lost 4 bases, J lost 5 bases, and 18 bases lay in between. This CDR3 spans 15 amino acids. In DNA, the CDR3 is TGCGCCAGCAGCACCGACAGGCCTCCGGAATATGGCTACACCTTC. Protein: CASSTDRPPEYGYTF.

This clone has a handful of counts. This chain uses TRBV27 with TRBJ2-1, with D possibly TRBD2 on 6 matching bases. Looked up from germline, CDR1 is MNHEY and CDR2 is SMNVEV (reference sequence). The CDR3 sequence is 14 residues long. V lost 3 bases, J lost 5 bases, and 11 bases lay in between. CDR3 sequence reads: CASSFGGRNNEQFF. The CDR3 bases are TGTGCCAGCAGTTTTGGAGGGAGGAACAATGAGCAGTTCTTC.

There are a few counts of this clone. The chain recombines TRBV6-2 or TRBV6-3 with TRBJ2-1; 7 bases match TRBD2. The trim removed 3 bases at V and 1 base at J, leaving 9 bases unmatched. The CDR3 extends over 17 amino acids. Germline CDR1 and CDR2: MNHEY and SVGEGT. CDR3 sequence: CASSYLGWGGSYNEQFF. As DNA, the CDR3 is TGTGCCAGCAGTTATTTAGGTTGGGGGGGATCCTACAATGAGCAGTTCTTC.

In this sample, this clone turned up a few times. The CDR3 DNA is TGCGCCAGCAGGGCAACAGGGGACGGGGAGTGGGGCTCACCCCTCCACTTT. This codes for CASRATGDGEWGSPLHF. The V gene is TRBV4-1, the J gene TRBJ1-6, with 7 bases aligning to TRBD1. Germline V gene data show CDR1 as MGHRA and CDR2 as YSYEKL. CDR3 length: 17 amino acids. V lost 6 bases and J lost 10; bases outside the gene matches: 18.

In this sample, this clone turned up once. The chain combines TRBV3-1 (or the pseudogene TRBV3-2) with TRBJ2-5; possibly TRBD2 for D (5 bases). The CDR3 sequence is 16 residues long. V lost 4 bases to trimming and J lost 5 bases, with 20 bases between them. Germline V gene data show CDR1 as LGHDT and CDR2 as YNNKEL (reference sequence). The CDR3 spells CASSLPLATSRETQYF. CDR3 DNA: TGTGCCAGCAGCCTCCCCTTGGCCACTAGTCGGGAGACCCAGTACTTC.

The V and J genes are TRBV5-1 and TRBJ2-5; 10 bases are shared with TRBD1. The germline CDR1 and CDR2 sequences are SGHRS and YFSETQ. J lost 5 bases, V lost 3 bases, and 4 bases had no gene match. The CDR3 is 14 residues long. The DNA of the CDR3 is TGCGCCAGCAGCTCTGGGACAGGGGTGGAGACCCAGTACTTC. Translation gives CASSSGTGVETQYF.

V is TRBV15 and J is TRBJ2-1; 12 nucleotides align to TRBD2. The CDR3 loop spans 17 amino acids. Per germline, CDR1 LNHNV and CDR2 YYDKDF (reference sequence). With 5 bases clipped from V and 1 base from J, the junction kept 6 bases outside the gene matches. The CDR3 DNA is TGTGCCACCAGCCACCGGACTAGCGGGATATCCTACAATGAGCAGTTCTTC. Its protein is CATSHRTSGISYNEQFF. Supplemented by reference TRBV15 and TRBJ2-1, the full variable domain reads DAMVIQNPRYQVTQFGKPVTLSCSQTLNHNVMYWYQQKSSQAPKLLFHYYDKDFNNEADTPDNFQSRRPNTSFCFLDIRSPGLGDTAMYLCATSHRTSGISYNEQFFGPGTRLTVL.

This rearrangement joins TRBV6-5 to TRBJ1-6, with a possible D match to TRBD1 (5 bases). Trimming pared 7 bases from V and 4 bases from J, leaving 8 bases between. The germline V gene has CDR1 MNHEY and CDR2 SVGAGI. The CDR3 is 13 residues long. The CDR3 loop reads CASTSGYNSPLHF. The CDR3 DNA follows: TGTGCCAGCACCTCAGGGTATAATTCACCCCTCCACTTT.

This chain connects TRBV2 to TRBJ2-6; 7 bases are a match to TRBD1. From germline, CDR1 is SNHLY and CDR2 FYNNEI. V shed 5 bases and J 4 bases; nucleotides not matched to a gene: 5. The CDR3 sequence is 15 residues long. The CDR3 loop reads CASSTQGTGANVLTF. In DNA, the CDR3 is TGTGCCAGCAGTACACAGGGGACAGGGGCCAACGTCCTGACTTTC.

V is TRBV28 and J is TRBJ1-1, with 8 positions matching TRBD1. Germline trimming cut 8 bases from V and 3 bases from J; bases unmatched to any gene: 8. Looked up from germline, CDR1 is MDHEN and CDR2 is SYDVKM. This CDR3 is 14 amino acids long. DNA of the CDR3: TGTGCCAGCCTGACCAGGGGGCTATACACTGAAGCTTTCTTT. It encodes CASLTRGLYTEAFF. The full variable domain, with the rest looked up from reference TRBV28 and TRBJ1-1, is DVKVTQSSRYLVKRTGEKVFLECVQDMDHENMFWYRQDPGLGLRLIYFSYDVKMKEKGDIPEGYSVSREKKERFSLILESASTNQTSMYLCASLTRGLYTEAFFGQGTRLTVV.

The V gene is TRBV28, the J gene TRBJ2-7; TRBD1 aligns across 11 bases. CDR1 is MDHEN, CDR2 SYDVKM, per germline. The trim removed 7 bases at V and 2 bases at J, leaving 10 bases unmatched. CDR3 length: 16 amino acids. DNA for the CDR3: TGTGCCAGCAATACTCAAGGGACAGGGGGACCCTACGAGCAGTACTTC. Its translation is CASNTQGTGGPYEQYF.

The DNA for the CDR3 is TGTGCCAGCAGGCCGGGACAGGGGGCATTCGAGCAGTACTTC. Protein sequence: CASRPGQGAFEQYF. This chain connects TRBV6-6 to TRBJ2-7; 12 nucleotides align to TRBD1. The junction had 6 bases not matched to a gene; V was cut back by 6 bases and J by 6 bases. CDR3 size: 14 residues. Germline V lookup: CDR1 MNHNY, CDR2 SVGAGI (reference sequence).

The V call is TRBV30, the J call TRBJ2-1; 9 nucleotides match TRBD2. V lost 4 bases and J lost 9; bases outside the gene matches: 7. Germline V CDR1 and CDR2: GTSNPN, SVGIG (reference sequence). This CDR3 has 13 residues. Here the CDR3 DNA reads TGTGCCTGGAACAGCGGGAGGTCAGTTGAGCAGTTCTTC. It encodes CAWNSGRSVEQFF.

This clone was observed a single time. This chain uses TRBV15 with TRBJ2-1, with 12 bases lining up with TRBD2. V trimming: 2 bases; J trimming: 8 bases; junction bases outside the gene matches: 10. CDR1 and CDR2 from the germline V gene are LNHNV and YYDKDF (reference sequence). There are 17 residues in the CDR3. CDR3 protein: CATSRHRLAGEGDEQFF. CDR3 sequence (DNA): TGTGCCACCAGCAGACATCGACTAGCGGGAGAGGGAGATGAGCAGTTCTTC.

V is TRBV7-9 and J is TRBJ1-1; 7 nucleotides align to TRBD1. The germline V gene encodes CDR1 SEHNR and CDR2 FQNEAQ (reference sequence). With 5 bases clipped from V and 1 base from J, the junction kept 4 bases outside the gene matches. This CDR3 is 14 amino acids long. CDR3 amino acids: CASSGDSPNTEAFF. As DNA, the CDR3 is TGTGCCAGCAGCGGGGACAGCCCGAACACTGAAGCTTTCTTT.

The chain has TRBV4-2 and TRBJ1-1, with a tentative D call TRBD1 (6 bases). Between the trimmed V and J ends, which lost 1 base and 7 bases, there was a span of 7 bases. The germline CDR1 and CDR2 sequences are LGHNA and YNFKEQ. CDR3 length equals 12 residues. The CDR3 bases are TGTGCCAGCAGCCAAGTACAGGGTGAAGCTTTCTTT. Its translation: CASSQVQGEAFF.

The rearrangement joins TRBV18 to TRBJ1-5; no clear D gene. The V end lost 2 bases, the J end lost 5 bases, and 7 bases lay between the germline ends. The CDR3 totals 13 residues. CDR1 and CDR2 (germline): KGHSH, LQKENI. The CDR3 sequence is CASSPVLDQPQHF. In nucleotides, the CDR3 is TGTGCCAGCTCACCAGTACTGGATCAGCCCCAGCATTTT.

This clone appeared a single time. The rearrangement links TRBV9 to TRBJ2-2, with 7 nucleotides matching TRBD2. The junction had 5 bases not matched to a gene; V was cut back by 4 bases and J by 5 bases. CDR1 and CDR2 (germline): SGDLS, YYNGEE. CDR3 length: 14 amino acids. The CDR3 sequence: CASSPRRETGELFF. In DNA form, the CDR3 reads TGTGCCAGCAGCCCCCGGCGGGAGACCGGGGAGCTGTTTTTT.

CDR3 loop: CASRIDRANTEAFF. Here the CDR3 DNA reads TGTGCCAGCAGGATAGACAGGGCGAACACTGAAGCTTTCTTT. V is TRBV28 and J is TRBJ1-1, with 7 bases fitting TRBD1. Germline CDR1 and CDR2: MDHEN and SYDVKM. This CDR3 has 14 residues. The J segment lost 1 base and the V segment lost 6 bases, leaving 5 bases of the junction unmatched. Together with reference TRBV28 and TRBJ1-1, the CDR3 gives the full variable domain: DVKVTQSSRYLVKRTGEKVFLECVQDMDHENMFWYRQDPGLGLRLIYFSYDVKMKEKGDIPEGYSVSREKKERFSLILESASTNQTSMYLCASRIDRANTEAFFGQGTRLTVV.

CDR3 nucleotides: TGTGCCAGCAGCTTAGTAGGGGCGGTCAGCTCCTACAATGAGCAGTTCTTC. Its protein is CASSLVGAVSSYNEQFF. The V and J genes are TRBV7-4 and TRBJ2-1, with D maybe TRBD1 (5 bases). The V and J ends lost 1 base and 0 bases respectively, with 13 bases between them. Germline CDR1 and CDR2: SGHVT and SQSDAQ. The CDR3 spans 17 residues.